This TCR beta chain was recorded in a study of T-cell reconstitution after alpha-beta-depleted transplantation in children. Germline V lookup: CDR1 SEHNR, CDR2 FQNEAQ (reference sequence). The CDR3 is 13 amino acids. The V end lost 10 bases, the J end lost 4 bases, and 16 bases lay between the germline ends. The TCRbeta library was prepared with unique molecular identifiers. TCRdb used MiXCR to reprocess the PCR reads, holding one entry per CDR3 protein. The sample shows 15,000 to 20,000 distinct CDR3 sequences, about an eighth of them seen only once. This clonotype has more than one count but fewer than ten. Its matching antigen is unknown. Study-wide results and limits: There were reportedly several hundred expanded graft clones from which alpha-beta T cells came about two months after transplant. Some patients' high day-60 TCRbeta diversity was traced to surviving recipient T cells and thymic progenitors. T-cell counts and diversity were attributed mostly to newly produced T cells one year after transplant.

The rearrangement links TRBV7-9 to TRBJ2-5; a weak D match, TRBD2 (5 bases). This sequence originates from a boy under two years old who had a stem cell transplant for Wiskott-Aldrich syndrome, so the T cells may come from the graft donor. The source material was PBMCs, mostly from graft donor cells, sampled 180 days after TCRalphabeta/CD19-depleted stem cell transplant. CDR3 sequence (DNA): TGTGCCACCGACCAGATAGGGAGAGAGACCCAGTACTTC. It is translated as CATDQIGRETQYF.